One and the same sample provided the 17 T cell receptor beta chains below, sequenced in a study of siplizumab effects on memory and regulatory T cells. Libraries were prepared by immunoSEQ multiplex PCR; TCRdb keeps only in-frame clonotypes and omits some of them. Of around 100,000 clones listed, under 95% are singletons. The sequencing sample was made of Tregs sorted from blood. The receptor set was obtained from a human donor in good health.

V and J are TRBV28 and TRBJ2-5; TRBD2 agrees at 12 bases. The length of the CDR3 is 17 residues. The junction had 13 bases not matched to a gene; V was cut back by 6 bases and J by 5 bases. Germline V lookup: CDR1 MDHEN, CDR2 SYDVKM. The DNA for the CDR3 is TGTGCCAGCAGGTCCCCGGCTAGCGGGAGGGCCGGCGAGACCCAGTACTTC. It encodes CASRSPASGRAGETQYF.

The chain combines TRBV19 with TRBJ2-7; TRBD2 matches at 8 bases. This CDR3 is 12 amino acids long. Losses at the gene ends were 9 bases for V and 5 bases for J; bases not matched to a gene: 6. CDR1 and CDR2 (germline): LNHDA, SQIVND (reference sequence). The CDR3, as DNA: TGTGCCAGCGGGGGGGCAGGCAACGAGCAGTACTTC. Protein: CASGGAGNEQYF.

The chain couples TRBV5-4 to TRBJ2-7; D might be TRBD1 (6 bases). The CDR3 covers 13 residues. CDR1 SGHNT and CDR2 YYREEE come from the germline V gene (reference sequence). DNA for the CDR3: TGTGCTCCCAGGGGTGGGATTGCCCACGAGCAGTACTTC. Protein product: CAPRGGIAHEQYF. The whole variable domain, remainder taken from reference TRBV5-4 and TRBJ2-7, is ETGVTQSPTHLIKTRGQQVTLRCSSQSGHNTVSWYQQALGQGPQFIFQYYREEENGRGNFPPRFSGLQFPNYSSELNVNALELDDSALYLCAPRGGIAHEQYFGPGTRLTVT.

This clone was found once. The chain couples TRBV5-8 to TRBJ1-2, with D perhaps matching TRBD1 (6 bases). V was pared by 4 bases and J by 2 bases, with 12 bases between. The germline gives CDR1 SGHTS, CDR2 YDEGEE. The CDR3 has 14 residues. CDR3 in amino acids: CASSQQGANYGYTF. CDR3 coding DNA: TGTGCCAGCAGCCAACAGGGAGCGAACTATGGCTACACCTTC.

The chain carries TRBV14 and TRBJ1-1; D is uncertain. Germline V lookup: CDR1 SGHDN, CDR2 FVKESK. CDR3 length: 14 residues. With 1 base removed from V and 4 bases from J, the gap between germline ends came to 10 bases. CDR3 residues: CASSQGRWITEAFF. The CDR3 nucleotides read TGTGCCAGCAGCCAAGGACGGTGGATCACTGAAGCTTTCTTT.

The chain is built from TRBV6-5 and TRBJ2-7; the D gene is possibly TRBD1 (6 bases). This CDR3 region has 14 residues. V was cut by 5 bases and J by 0 bases, with 11 bases left in between. The V gene's germline CDR1 is MNHEY and CDR2 SVGAGI. The CDR3 sequence: CASSRGGPSYEQYF. DNA for the CDR3: TGTGCCAGCAGTCGAGGGGGACCCTCCTACGAGCAGTACTTC.

V usage is TRBV7-9 and J usage is TRBJ2-5; D perhaps matches TRBD1 (6 bases). The CDR3 contains 15 residues. The germline V gene encodes CDR1 SEHNR and CDR2 FQNEAQ (reference sequence). V was clipped by 5 bases and J by 4 bases, with 17 bases between them. This chain's CDR3 is CASSQQGVGGETQYF. The DNA for the CDR3 is TGTGCCAGCAGCCAACAGGGTGTTGGAGGAGAGACCCAGTACTTC.

This sequence joins TRBV11-3 and TRBJ1-1; TRBD1 is a possible D gene (6 bases). V was cut by 5 bases and J by 4 bases, with 11 bases left in between. CDR3 size: 13 residues. In germline, CDR1 is SGHNT, CDR2 YENEEA. The CDR3 loop reads CASSPGVGTEAFF. Written as DNA, the CDR3 is TGTGCCAGCAGCCCAGGGGTGGGCACTGAAGCTTTCTTT.

The chain combines TRBV28 with TRBJ2-3; D is unclear. The germline V gene has CDR1 MDHEN and CDR2 SYDVKM. Trimming removed 6 bases at V and 0 bases at J, with 7 bases between. This CDR3 spans 13 amino acids. CDR3 loop: CASRRGSTDTQYF. The CDR3 region has the DNA TGTGCCAGCAGGCGTGGAAGCACAGATACGCAGTATTTT.

The chain couples TRBV9 to TRBJ1-2, with D unclear. The germline V gene has CDR1 SGDLS and CDR2 YYNGEE. The CDR3 is made up of 15 amino acids. V dropped 4 bases and J dropped 8 bases, with 21 bases sitting between them. The CDR3 DNA reads as TGTGCCAGCAGCTCCAACCCCCAGGTGTCTGCCGGCTACACCTTC. Protein product: CASSSNPQVSAGYTF. Full variable domain (rest looked up from reference TRBV9 and TRBJ1-2): DSGVTQTPKHLITATGQRVTLRCSPRSGDLSVYWYQQSLDQGLQFLIQYYNGEERAKGNILERFSAQQFPDLHSELNLSSLELGDSALYFCASSSNPQVSAGYTFGSGTRLTVV.

The chain recombines TRBV9 with TRBJ2-1; 7 bases fit TRBD2. Germline V gene data show CDR1 as SGDLS and CDR2 as YYNGEE. The CDR3 extends over 16 amino acids. Trimming took 0 bases from V and 9 from J; bases not matched to a gene: 12. The CDR3 DNA follows: TGTGCCAGCAGCGTAGTGGATGCGGGAGTTGGTGTTGAGCAGTTCTTC. As protein: CASSVVDAGVGVEQFF.

The chain employs TRBV9 and TRBJ2-3; D is ambiguous. In germline, CDR1 is SGDLS, CDR2 YYNGEE. Trimming pared 4 bases from V and 6 bases from J, leaving 12 bases between. The length of the CDR3 is 13 residues. This CDR3 reads CASSFRPRDTQYF. The DNA for the CDR3 is TGTGCCAGCAGCTTTCGACCGCGGGATACGCAGTATTTT.

J is TRBJ1-6 and V is TRBV30, with TRBD1 as a possible D gene (5 bases). Trimming pared 0 bases from V and 6 bases from J, leaving 9 bases between. CDR1 and CDR2 (germline): GTSNPN, SVGIG (reference sequence). The CDR3 is made up of 14 amino acids. CDR3 sequence reads: CAWSVPGSNSPLHF. The CDR3 coding sequence is TGTGCCTGGAGTGTACCAGGGAGTAATTCACCCCTCCACTTT. Filled out from reference TRBV30 and TRBJ1-6, the complete variable domain reads SQTIHQWPATLVQPVGSPLSLECTVEGTSNPNLYWYRQAAGRGLQLLFYSVGIGQISSEVPQNLSASRPQDRQFILSSKKLLLSDSGFYLCAWSVPGSNSPLHFGNGTRLTVT.

The V gene is TRBV19, the J gene TRBJ2-1, with 7 nucleotides matching TRBD2. The CDR3 is made up of 15 amino acids. In germline, CDR1 is LNHDA, CDR2 SQIVND (reference sequence). V trimming: 6 bases; J trimming: 0 bases; junction bases outside the gene matches: 5. The CDR3 coding sequence is TGTGCCAGTAGCACCGGACTAGTCTCCTACAATGAGCAGTTCTTC. This sequence encodes CASSTGLVSYNEQFF.

This chain connects TRBV10-2 to TRBJ1-3, with D hard to call. With 2 bases removed from V and 3 bases from J, the gap between germline ends came to 5 bases. The CDR3 extends over 13 amino acids. CDR1 is WSHSY and CDR2 is SAAADI in the germline V gene. Written as DNA, the CDR3 is TGCGCCAGCAGTGAGGCTGGTGGAAACACCATATATTTT. Its protein is CASSEAGGNTIYF.

V usage is TRBV28 and J usage is TRBJ2-2, with D perhaps matching TRBD2 (6 bases). The CDR3 contains 16 residues. Germline V gives CDR1 MDHEN, CDR2 SYDVKM. V was shortened by 0 bases and J by 6 bases, with 14 bases between the two germline ends. CDR3 in amino acids: CASSLWRGGIPGELFF. In nucleotides, the CDR3 is TGTGCCAGCAGTTTATGGCGGGGAGGAATCCCCGGGGAGCTGTTTTTT.

This chain links TRBV6-5 with TRBJ1-1, with TRBD1 matching over 7 bases. This CDR3 comprises 14 residues. Germline V CDR1 and CDR2: MNHEY, SVGAGI. Germline trimming cut 9 bases from V and 1 base from J; bases unmatched to any gene: 8. The CDR3 spells CASKFRGGNTEAFF. The CDR3 nucleotides are TGTGCCAGTAAATTCAGGGGGGGGAACACTGAAGCTTTCTTT.